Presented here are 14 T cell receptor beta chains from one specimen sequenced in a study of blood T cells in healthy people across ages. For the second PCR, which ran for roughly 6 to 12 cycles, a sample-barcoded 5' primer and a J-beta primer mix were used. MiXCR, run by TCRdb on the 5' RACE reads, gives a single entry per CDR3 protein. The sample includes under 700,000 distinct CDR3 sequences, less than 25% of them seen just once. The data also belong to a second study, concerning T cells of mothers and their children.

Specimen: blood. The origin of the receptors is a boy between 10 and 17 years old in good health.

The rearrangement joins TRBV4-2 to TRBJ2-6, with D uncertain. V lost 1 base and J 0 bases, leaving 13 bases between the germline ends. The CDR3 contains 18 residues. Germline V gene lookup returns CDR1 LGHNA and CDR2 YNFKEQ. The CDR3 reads CASSQVGSALSGANVLTF. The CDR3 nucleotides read TGTGCCAGCAGCCAAGTTGGAAGTGCTCTCTCTGGGGCCAACGTCCTGACTTTC.

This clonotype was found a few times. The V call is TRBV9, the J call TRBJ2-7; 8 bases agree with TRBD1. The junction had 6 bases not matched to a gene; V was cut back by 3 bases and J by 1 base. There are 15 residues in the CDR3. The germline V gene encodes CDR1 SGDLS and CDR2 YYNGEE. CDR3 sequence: CASSGRDRPSYEQYF. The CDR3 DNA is TGTGCCAGCAGCGGCCGGGACAGGCCGTCCTACGAGCAGTACTTC.

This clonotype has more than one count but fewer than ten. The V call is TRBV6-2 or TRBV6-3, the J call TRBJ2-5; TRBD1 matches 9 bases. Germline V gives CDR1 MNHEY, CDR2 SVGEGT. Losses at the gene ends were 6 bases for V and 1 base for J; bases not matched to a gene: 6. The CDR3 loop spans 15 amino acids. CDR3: CASRPGTGFQETQYF. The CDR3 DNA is TGTGCCAGCAGACCCGGGACAGGGTTCCAAGAGACCCAGTACTTC.

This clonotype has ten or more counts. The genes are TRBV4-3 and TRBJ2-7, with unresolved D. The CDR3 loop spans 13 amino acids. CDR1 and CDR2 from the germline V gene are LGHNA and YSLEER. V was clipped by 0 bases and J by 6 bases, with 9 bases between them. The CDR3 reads CASSQDAWTEQYF. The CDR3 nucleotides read TGCGCCAGCAGCCAAGATGCCTGGACCGAGCAGTACTTC.

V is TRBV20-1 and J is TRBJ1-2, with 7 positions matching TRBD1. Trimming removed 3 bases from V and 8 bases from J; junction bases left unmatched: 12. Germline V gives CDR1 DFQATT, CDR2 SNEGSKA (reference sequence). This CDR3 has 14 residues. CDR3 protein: CSASHRGIVRGYTF. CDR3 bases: TGCAGTGCTAGTCACAGGGGTATTGTGCGAGGCTACACCTTC.

Here the CDR3 DNA reads TGTGCCAGCAGCGACCGAAGAGCGGTAGCCAAAAACATTCAGTACTTC. Its translation is CASSDRRAVAKNIQYF. The gene calls are TRBV12-3 or TRBV12-4 and TRBJ2-4; D possibly corresponds to TRBD2 (5 bases). CDR3 length equals 16 residues. V was shortened by 6 bases and J by 0 bases, with 15 bases between the two germline ends.

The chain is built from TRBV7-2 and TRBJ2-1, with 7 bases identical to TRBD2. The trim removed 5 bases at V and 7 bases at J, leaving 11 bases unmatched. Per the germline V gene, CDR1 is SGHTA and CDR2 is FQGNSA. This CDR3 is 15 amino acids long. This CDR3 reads CASSPIGPAGNEQFF. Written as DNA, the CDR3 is TGTGCCAGCAGCCCTATAGGGCCAGCGGGAAATGAGCAGTTCTTC. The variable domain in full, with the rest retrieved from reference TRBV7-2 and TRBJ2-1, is GAGVSQSPSNKVTEKGKDVELRCDPISGHTALYWYRQSLGQGLEFLIYFQGNSAPDKSGLPSDRFSAERTGGSVSTLTIQRTQQEDSAVYLCASSPIGPAGNEQFFGPGTRLTVL.

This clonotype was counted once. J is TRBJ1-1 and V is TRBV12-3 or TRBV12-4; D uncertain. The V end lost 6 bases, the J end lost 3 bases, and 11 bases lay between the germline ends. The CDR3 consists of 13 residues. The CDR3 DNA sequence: TGTGCCAGCAGCTCGAACGGATACACTGAAGCTTTCTTT. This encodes CASSSNGYTEAFF.

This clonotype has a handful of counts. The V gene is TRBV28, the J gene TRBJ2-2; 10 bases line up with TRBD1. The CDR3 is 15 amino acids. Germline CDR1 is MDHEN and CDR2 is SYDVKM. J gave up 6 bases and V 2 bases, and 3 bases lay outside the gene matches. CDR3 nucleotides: TGTGCCAGCAGTTTAGGGACAGGGGTCGCCGGGGAGCTGTTTTTT. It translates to CASSLGTGVAGELFF.

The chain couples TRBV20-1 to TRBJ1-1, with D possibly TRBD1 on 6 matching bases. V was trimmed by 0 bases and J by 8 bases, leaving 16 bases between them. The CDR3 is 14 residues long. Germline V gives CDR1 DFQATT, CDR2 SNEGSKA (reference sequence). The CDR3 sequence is CSARDLGRQEEAFF. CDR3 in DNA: TGCAGTGCTAGAGATCTCGGCAGACAGGAAGAAGCTTTCTTT.

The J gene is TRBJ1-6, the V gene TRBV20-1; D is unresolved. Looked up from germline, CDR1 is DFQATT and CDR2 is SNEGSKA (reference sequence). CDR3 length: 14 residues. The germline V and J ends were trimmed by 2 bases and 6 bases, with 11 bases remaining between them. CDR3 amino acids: CSARRGDVNSPLHF. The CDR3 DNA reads TGCAGTGCTAGAAGAGGAGATGTTAATTCACCCCTCCACTTT.

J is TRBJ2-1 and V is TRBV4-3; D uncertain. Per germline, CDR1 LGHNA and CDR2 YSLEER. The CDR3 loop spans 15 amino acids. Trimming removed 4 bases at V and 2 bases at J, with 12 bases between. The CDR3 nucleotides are TGCGCCAGCAGCCTTACTCGAGACGCCTACAATGAGCAGTTCTTC. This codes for CASSLTRDAYNEQFF.

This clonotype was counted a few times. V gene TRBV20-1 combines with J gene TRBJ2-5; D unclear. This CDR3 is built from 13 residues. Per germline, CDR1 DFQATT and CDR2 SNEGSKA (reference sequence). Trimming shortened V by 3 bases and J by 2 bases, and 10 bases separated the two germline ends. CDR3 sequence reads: CSARVWQQETQYF. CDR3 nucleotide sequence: TGCAGTGCTAGGGTTTGGCAGCAAGAGACCCAGTACTTC.

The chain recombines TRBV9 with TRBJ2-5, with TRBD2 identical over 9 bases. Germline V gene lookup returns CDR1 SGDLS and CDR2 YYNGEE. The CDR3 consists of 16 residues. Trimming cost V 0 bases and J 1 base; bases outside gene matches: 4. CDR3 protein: CASSVDLSGGQETQYF. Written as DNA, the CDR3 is TGTGCCAGCAGCGTAGATCTTAGCGGGGGCCAAGAGACCCAGTACTTC.